The 7 T cell receptor beta chains below all came from one sample that was sequenced in a study of cytomegalovirus exposure and HLA in healthy donors. It was with 60 Vbeta and 13 Jbeta primers that the PCR ran. Only in-frame clones appear in the TCRdb table, and some are missing; sequencing was by immunoSEQ multiplex PCR. The top ten clones hold about 4.5% of a sample with 150,000 to 200,000 clones, around 80% of them seen once. The sequencing input was PBMCs. The receptors come from a man aged 40-49 years in good health and CMV-seronegative.

This clone was counted a few times. The chain links TRBV29-1 to TRBJ2-7; 9 bases line up with TRBD2. CDR3 length equals 14 residues. With 1 base clipped from V and 2 bases from J, the junction kept 3 bases outside the gene matches. CDR1 SQVTM and CDR2 ANQGSEA come from the germline V gene. The CDR3 DNA reads as TGCAGCGTTGAAGCTAGCGGGGAGACCTACGAGCAGTACTTC. Its translation: CSVEASGETYEQYF.

The CDR3 DNA follows: TGTGCCAGCAGCATACAGATAGCGGGGGAAAACACCGGGGAGCTGTTTTTT. Protein sequence: CASSIQIAGENTGELFF. The rearrangement links TRBV13 to TRBJ2-2, with 9 bases matching TRBD2. V trimming: 5 bases; J trimming: 2 bases; junction bases outside the gene matches: 9. In germline, CDR1 is PRHDT, CDR2 FYEKMQ (reference sequence). This CDR3 region has 17 residues.

The chain recombines TRBV7-2 with TRBJ1-5, with 10 bases identical to TRBD1. CDR1 SGHTA and CDR2 FQGNSA come from the germline V gene. The CDR3 is made up of 16 amino acids. Trimming took 5 bases from V and 7 from J; bases not matched to a gene: 11. The DNA of the CDR3 is TGTGCCAGCAGCCTCGGACCGGGACAGGGGAAACAGCCCCAGCATTTT. Residues: CASSLGPGQGKQPQHF.

A few counts support this clone. The gene calls are TRBV5-6 and TRBJ1-1, with 9 bases matching TRBD1. Trimming removed 1 base from V and 7 bases from J; junction bases left unmatched: 5. The length of the CDR3 is 14 residues. CDR1 is SGHDT and CDR2 is YYEEEE in the germline V gene. The CDR3 reads CASSLWTGVGEAFF. CDR3 in DNA: TGTGCCAGCAGCTTGTGGACAGGGGTGGGTGAAGCTTTCTTT.

This chain connects TRBV2 to TRBJ2-1; D remains unclear. The length of the CDR3 is 14 residues. Germline lookup yields CDR1 SNHLY and CDR2 FYNNEI. The ends were cut back, 3 bases at V and 6 bases at J, with 12 bases in the middle. CDR3 loop: CASSDRIVPNEQFF. The DNA of the CDR3 is TGTGCCAGCAGTGATAGAATCGTCCCCAATGAGCAGTTCTTC. The full variable domain, rest sourced from reference TRBV2 and TRBJ2-1, is EPEVTQTPSHQVTQMGQEVILRCVPISNHLYFYWYRQILGQKVEFLVSFYNNEISEKSEIFDDQFSVERPDGSNFTLKIRSTKLEDSAMYFCASSDRIVPNEQFFGPGTRLTVL.

V and J are TRBV10-2 and TRBJ2-2; 13 bases agree with TRBD2. This CDR3 has 15 residues. Germline V gene sequence: CDR1 WSHSY, CDR2 SAAADI. Germline trimming cut 7 bases from V and 4 bases from J; bases unmatched to any gene: 3. The CDR3 sequence: CASTRTSGGTGELFF. The CDR3 nucleotides are TGCGCCAGCACCCGGACTAGCGGGGGCACCGGGGAGCTGTTTTTT.

The chain has TRBV7-2 and TRBJ2-1; 10 nucleotides agree with TRBD2. The germline V gene encodes CDR1 SGHTA and CDR2 FQGNSA. The junction had 13 bases not matched to a gene; V was cut back by 8 bases and J by 12 bases. The CDR3 is 14 amino acids. DNA of the CDR3: TGTGCCAGCCAACCTTACTATTTAGCGGGGGGGCAGTTCTTC. It codes for CASQPYYLAGGQFF.